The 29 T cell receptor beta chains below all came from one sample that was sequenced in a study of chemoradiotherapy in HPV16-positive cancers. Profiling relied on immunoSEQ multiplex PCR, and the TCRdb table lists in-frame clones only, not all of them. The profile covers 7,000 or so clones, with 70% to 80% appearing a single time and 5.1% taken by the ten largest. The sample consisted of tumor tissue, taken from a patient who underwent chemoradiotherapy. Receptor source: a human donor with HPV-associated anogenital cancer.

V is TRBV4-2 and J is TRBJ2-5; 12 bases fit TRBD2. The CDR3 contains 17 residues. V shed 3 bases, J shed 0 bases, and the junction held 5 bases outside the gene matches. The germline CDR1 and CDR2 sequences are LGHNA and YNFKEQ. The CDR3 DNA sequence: TGTGCCAGCAGCCAGACTTGGACTAGCGGGGACCAAGAGACCCAGTACTTC. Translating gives CASSQTWTSGDQETQYF.

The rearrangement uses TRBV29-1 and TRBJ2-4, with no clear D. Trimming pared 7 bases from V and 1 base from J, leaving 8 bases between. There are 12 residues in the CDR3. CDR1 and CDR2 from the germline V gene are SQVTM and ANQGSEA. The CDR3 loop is CSDLGAKNIQYF. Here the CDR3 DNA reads TGCAGCGACCTAGGGGCCAAAAACATTCAGTACTTC.

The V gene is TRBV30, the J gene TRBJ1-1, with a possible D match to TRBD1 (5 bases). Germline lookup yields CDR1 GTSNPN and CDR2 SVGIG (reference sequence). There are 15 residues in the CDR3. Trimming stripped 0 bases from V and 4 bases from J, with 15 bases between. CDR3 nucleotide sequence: TGTGCCTGGAGTGTACTGGGGCGGGAGCGCACTGAAGCTTTCTTT. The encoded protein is CAWSVLGRERTEAFF.

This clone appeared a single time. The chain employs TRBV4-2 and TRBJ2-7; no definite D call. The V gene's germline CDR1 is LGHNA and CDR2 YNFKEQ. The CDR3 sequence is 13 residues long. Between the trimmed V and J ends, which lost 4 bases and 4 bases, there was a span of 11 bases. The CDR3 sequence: CASSPSDVYEQYF. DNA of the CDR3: TGTGCCAGCAGCCCATCGGACGTATACGAGCAGTACTTC.

The CDR3 sequence is CASTDMVGNNQPQHF. CDR3 DNA: TGTGCCAGCACCGACATGGTAGGGAACAATCAGCCCCAGCATTTT. The chain has TRBV6-6 and TRBJ1-5; D is unclear. This CDR3 is built from 15 residues. Germline CDR1 MNHNY, CDR2 SVGAGI (reference sequence). The V and J ends lost 7 bases and 3 bases respectively, with 16 bases between them.

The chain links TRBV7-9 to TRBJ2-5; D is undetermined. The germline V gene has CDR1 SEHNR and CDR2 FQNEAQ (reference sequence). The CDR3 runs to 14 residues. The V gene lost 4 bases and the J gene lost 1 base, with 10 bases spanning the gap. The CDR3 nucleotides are TGTGCCAGCAGCTCACGGGTCTTCCAAGAGACCCAGTACTTC. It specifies CASSSRVFQETQYF.

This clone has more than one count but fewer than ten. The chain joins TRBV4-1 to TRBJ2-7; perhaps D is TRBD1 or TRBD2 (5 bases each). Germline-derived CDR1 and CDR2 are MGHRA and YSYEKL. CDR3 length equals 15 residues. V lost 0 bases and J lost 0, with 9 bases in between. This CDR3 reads CASSQDWGISYEQYF. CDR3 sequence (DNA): TGCGCCAGCAGCCAAGATTGGGGGATCTCCTACGAGCAGTACTTC.

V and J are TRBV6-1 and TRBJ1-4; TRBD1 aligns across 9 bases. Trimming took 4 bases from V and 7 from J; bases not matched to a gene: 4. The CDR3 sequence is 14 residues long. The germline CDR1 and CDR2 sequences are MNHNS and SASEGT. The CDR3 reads CASSGGQGSEKLFF. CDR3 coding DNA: TGTGCCAGCAGTGGGGGACAGGGAAGTGAAAAACTGTTTTTT.

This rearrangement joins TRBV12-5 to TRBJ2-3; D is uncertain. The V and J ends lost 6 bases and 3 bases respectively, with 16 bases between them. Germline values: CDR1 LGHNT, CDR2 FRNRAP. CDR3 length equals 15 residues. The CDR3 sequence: CASGLWQDATDTQYF. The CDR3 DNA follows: TGTGCTAGTGGCCTCTGGCAGGACGCGACAGATACGCAGTATTTT.

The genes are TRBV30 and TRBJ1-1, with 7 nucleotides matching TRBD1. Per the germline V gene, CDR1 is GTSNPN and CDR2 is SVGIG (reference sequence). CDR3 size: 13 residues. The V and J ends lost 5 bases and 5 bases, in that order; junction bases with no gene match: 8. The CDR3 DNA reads TGTGCCTGGGACAGGGTGGAATATACTGAAGCTTTCTTT. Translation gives CAWDRVEYTEAFF.

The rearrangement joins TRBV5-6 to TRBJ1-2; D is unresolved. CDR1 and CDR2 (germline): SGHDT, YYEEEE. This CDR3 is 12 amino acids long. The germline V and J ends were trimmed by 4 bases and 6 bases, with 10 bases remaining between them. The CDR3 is CASSVYRNGYTF. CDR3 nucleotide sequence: TGTGCCAGCAGCGTCTACAGAAATGGCTACACCTTC.

The DNA of the CDR3 is TGTGCCAGCAGTGGACTAGCGGGCGACACAGATACGCAGTATTTT. It translates to CASSGLAGDTDTQYF. The chain recombines TRBV6-1 with TRBJ2-3, with 10 positions matching TRBD2. Germline V gives CDR1 MNHNS, CDR2 SASEGT. The trim removed 4 bases at V and 2 bases at J, leaving 3 bases unmatched. The length of the CDR3 is 15 residues.

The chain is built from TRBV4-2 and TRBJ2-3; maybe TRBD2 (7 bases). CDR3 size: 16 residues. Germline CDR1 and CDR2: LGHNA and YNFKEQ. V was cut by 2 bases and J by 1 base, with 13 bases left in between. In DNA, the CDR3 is TGTGCCAGCAGCCAAACCAAAGGGGGGGGCACAGATACGCAGTATTTT. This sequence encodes CASSQTKGGGTDTQYF.

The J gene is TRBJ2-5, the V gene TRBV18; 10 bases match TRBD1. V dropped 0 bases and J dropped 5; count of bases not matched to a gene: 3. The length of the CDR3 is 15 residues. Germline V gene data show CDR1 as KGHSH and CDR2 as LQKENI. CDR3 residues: CASSPPTGGLETQYF. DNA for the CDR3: TGTGCCAGCTCACCACCGACAGGGGGCTTGGAGACCCAGTACTTC.

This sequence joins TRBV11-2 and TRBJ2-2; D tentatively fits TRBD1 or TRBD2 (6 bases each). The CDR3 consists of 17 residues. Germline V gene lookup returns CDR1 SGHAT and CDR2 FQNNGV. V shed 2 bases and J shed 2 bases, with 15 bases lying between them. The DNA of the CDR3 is TGTGCCAGCAGCTTATTCTCCGGGGGCTTTAACACCGGGGAGCTGTTTTTT. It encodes CASSLFSGGFNTGELFF.

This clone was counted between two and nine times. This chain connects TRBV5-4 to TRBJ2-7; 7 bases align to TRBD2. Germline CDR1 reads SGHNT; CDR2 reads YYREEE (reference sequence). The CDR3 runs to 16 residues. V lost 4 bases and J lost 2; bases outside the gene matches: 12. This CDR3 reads CASSPTSSGLTYEQYF. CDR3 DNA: TGTGCCAGCAGCCCTACGAGTAGCGGGCTAACCTACGAGCAGTACTTC.

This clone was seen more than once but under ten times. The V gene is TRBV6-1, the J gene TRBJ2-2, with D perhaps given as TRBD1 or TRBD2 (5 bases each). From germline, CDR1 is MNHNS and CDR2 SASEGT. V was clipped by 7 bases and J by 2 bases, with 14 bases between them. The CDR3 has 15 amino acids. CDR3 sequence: CASTFVGENTGELFF. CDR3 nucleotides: TGTGCCAGCACTTTTGTGGGGGAAAACACCGGGGAGCTGTTTTTT.

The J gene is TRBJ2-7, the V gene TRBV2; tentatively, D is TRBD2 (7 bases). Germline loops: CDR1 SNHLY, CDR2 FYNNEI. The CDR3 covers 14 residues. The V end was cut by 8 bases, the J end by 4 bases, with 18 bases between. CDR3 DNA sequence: TGTGCCAGCCCCAGCAGCGGGACAAATTACGAGCAGTACTTC. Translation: CASPSSGTNYEQYF.

The DNA for the CDR3 is TGTGCCAGCAGTCGCGACCAATCCCACTACAATGAGCAGTTCTTC. Protein product: CASSRDQSHYNEQFF. This chain uses TRBV7-3 with TRBJ2-1, with D unresolved. Germline V gene sequence: CDR1 SGHTA, CDR2 FQGTGA. V was pared by 6 bases and J by 3 bases, with 15 bases between. The CDR3 has 15 amino acids.

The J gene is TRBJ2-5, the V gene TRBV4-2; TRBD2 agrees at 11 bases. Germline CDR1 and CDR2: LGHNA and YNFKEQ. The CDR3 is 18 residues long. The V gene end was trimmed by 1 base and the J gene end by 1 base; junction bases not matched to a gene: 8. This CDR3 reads CASSQALGLAGPQETQYF. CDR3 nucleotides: TGTGCCAGCAGCCAAGCTCTAGGACTAGCGGGCCCCCAAGAGACCCAGTACTTC.

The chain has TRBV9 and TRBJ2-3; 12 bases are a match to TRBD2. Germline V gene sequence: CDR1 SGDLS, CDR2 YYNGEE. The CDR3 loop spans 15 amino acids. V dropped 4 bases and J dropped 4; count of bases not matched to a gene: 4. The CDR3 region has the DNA TGTGCCAGCAGCTTGCTAGCGGGGGGGCCAGATACGCAGTATTTT. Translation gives CASSLLAGGPDTQYF.

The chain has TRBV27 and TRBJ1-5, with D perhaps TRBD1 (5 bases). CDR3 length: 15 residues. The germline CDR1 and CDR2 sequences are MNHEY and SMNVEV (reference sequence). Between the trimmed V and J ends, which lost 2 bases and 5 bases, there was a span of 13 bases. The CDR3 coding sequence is TGTGCCAGCAGTTTAAATTCAGGGAAGGATCAGCCCCAGCATTTT. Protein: CASSLNSGKDQPQHF.

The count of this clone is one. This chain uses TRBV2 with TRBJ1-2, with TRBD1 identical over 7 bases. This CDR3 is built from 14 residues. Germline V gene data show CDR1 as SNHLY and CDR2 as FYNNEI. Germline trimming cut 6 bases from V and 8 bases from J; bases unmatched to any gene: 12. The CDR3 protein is CASSERQGFSGYTF. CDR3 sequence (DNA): TGTGCCAGCAGCGAAAGACAGGGTTTTTCGGGCTACACCTTC.

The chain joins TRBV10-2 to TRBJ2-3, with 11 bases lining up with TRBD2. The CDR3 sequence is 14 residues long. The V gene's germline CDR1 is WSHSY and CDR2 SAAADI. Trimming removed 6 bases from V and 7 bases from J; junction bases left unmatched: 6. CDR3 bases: TGCGCCAGCAGGACTAGCGGGGAAGGAAATACGCAGTATTTT. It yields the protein CASRTSGEGNTQYF.

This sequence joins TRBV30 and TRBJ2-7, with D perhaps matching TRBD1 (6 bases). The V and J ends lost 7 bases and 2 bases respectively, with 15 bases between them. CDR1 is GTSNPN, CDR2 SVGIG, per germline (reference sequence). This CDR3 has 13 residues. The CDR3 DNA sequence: TGTGCCTCCTACAGGGTCAACCCCTACGAGCAGTACTTC. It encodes CASYRVNPYEQYF.

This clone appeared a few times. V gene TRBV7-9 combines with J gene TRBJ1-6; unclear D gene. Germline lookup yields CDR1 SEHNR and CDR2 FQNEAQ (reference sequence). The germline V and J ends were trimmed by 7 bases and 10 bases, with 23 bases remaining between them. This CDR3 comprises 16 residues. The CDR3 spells CASTISNTFAESPLHF. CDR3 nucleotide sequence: TGTGCCAGCACCATTAGCAACACATTCGCGGAATCACCCCTCCACTTT.

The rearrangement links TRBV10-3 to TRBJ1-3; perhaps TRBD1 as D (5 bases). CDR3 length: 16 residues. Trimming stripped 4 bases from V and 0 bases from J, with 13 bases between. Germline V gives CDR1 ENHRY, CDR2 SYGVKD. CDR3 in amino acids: CAISGGTGLSGNTIYF. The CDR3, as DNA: TGTGCCATCAGTGGGGGGACTGGTCTCTCTGGAAACACCATATATTTT.

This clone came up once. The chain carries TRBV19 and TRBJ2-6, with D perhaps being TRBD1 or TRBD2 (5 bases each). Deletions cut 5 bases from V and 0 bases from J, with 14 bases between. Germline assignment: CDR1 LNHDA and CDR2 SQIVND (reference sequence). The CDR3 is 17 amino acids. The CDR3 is CASSSPGRNSGANVLTF. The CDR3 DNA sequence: TGTGCCAGTAGTTCTCCGGGACGGAACTCTGGGGCCAACGTCCTGACTTTC.

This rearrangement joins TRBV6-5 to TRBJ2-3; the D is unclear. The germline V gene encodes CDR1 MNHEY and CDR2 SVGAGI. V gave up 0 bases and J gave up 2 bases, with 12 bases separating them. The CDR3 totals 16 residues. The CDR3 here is CASSYSYSRSTDTQYF. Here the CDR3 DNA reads TGTGCCAGCAGTTACTCGTACAGCCGTTCCACAGATACGCAGTATTTT.